Listed below are T cell receptor beta chains from one sample, sequenced in a study. TCRdb reprocessed the RT-PCR reads via MiXCR and lists one record per CDR3 protein. Of about 680,000 distinct CDR3 sequences in the sample, 11% to 15% were seen once. Sequenced: memory CD4+ T cells from blood. The receptors were gathered from a female donor in good health, serving as a healthy control. The CDR3 runs from the conserved cysteine through the conserved F or W. The D gene is left open where the match is weak. Not all rows give a size; the values are once, few, many and, for expanded clones, a class.

clone size,D gene,J gene,V gene,CDR3 DNA,CDR3 protein
many,TRBD1,TRBJ1-2,TRBV6-5,TGTGCCAGCAGCTCCGGACAGGGGGATGGCTACACCTTC,CASSSGQGDGYTF
many,.,TRBJ2-7,TRBV7-3,TGTGCCAGCAGCCTTGACGGGGGGCGGTCCTACGAGCAGTACTTC,CASSLDGGRSYEQYF
many,.,TRBJ2-6,TRBV7-3,TGTGCCAGCAGCCCTACAAACGGCGTCCTGACTTTC,CASSPTNGVLTF
.,.,TRBJ1-1,TRBV7-9,TGTGCCAGCAGCTTTGGCCCTTCGGGAACTGAAGCTTTCTTT,CASSFGPSGTEAFF
.,TRBD1,TRBJ1-3,TRBV6-6,TGTGCCAGCACTCAGGGACAGGGGGAAGGAAACACCATATATTTT,CASTQGQGEGNTIYF
few,TRBD1,TRBJ1-2,TRBV28,TGTGCCAGCCCGACAGGGACTAGCCCTAGCGGTGGCTACACCTTC,CASPTGTSPSGGYTF
.,TRBD1,TRBJ2-4,TRBV6-6,TGTGCCAGCAGCCGAGGACAGGATGGTAACATTCAGTACTTC,CASSRGQDGNIQYF
few,.,TRBJ1-6,TRBV12-3/TRBV12-4,TGTGCCAGCAGCCTCGTTGGGGGGGATTCACCCCTCCACTTT,CASSLVGGDSPLHF
.,TRBD1,TRBJ1-1,TRBV7-2,TGTGCCAGCAGCCCAAGACAGGGCAGCACTGAAGCTTTCTTT,CASSPRQGSTEAFF
few,.,TRBJ2-2,TRBV11-2,TGTGCCAGCAGCTTACTACGGGGGACCGGGGAGCTGTTTTTT,CASSLLRGTGELFF
many,.,TRBJ2-3,TRBV7-2,TGTGCCAGCAGCTTAGTCGGAGGGGGGGATACGCAGTATTTT,CASSLVGGGDTQYF
few,.,TRBJ2-3,TRBV20-1,TGCAGTGGCAGAGAAGGGGGCACAGATACGCAGTATTTT,CSGREGGTDTQYF
few,.,TRBJ2-1,TRBV3-1,TGTGCCAGCAGCCAAGGCAACGTGGCCAATGAGCAGTTCTTC,CASSQGNVANEQFF
.,.,TRBJ1-4,TRBV7-9,TGTGCCAGCAGATTATGGACAGACTCCAATGAAAAACTGTTTTTT,CASRLWTDSNEKLFF
few,.,TRBJ2-7,TRBV9,TGTGCCAGCAGCGGGTACCCCCTAGGAGAGCAGTACTTC,CASSGYPLGEQYF
.,.,TRBJ2-3,TRBV28,TGTGCCAGCAGCAACCTTGGGACAGATACGCAGTATTTT,CASSNLGTDTQYF